This T cell receptor beta chain comes out of a study of OX40 agonist ivuxolimab in advanced cancers. Study-level information: Cohort: roughly 80% men, mean age approximately 64, aged about 20 to 79.

The study, taken as a whole, reports: Expanded clones were, on average, more numerous among CD8+ T cells than CD4+.

Repertoires were generated with immunoSEQ multiplex PCR, while TCRdb's copy carries only in-frame clones and drops some. The data contain just under 65,000 clones, 80% to 90% of them singletons. Between the trimmed V and J ends, which lost 1 base and 3 bases, there was a span of 10 bases. The V gene's germline CDR1 is MDHEN and CDR2 SYDVKM. The CDR3 is 15 amino acids. Worth noting for this clone: Antigen specificity is unknown.

The clonotype originates from an adult with an advanced solid tumor such as melanoma, head and neck, liver or kidney cancer. The chain couples TRBV28 to TRBJ2-1; D remains unclear. This sample comprised CD4+ or CD8+ T cells sorted from blood, obtained in a trial of the OX40 agonist ivuxolimab. DNA for the CDR3: TGTGCCAGCAGTTTATCTGGGGAACTCTACAATGAGCAGTTCTTC. It yields the protein CASSLSGELYNEQFF.